Listed below are T cell receptor beta chains from one sample, sequenced in a study of untreated major depressive disorder. Some clones are missing from TCRdb's copy, which holds only in-frame ones; the method was immunoSEQ multiplex PCR. The data contain fewer than 25,000 clones, approximately 81% of them singletons. Sample: CD4+ T cells from PBMCs. Every receptor here comes from a woman in her twenties or thirties in good health. CDR3s include the opening cysteine and the closing phenylalanine or tryptophan. Each record gives: V gene, D gene, J gene, clone size, CDR3 DNA, CDR3 protein. The D gene is left open where the match is weak. Clone size is not always given. Where it is, it says once, few, many or a class for expanded clones.

V: TRBV28; D: TRBD2; J: TRBJ2-2; size: NA; DNA: TGTGCCAGCAGTTGGGGGACTAGCGTGACCGGGGAGCTGTTTTTT; CDR3: CASSWGTSVTGELFF
V: TRBV2; D: NA; J: TRBJ1-6; size: few; DNA: TGTGCCAGCAGTCTGGGCAGGGATAATTCACCCCTCCACTTT; CDR3: CASSLGRDNSPLHF
V: TRBV5-1; D: TRBD1; J: TRBJ1-1; size: NA; DNA: TGCGCCAGCAGCGTGACAGGGACCATGAACACTGAAGCTTTCTTT; CDR3: CASSVTGTMNTEAFF
V: TRBV9; D: TRBD1; J: TRBJ2-3; size: NA; DNA: TGTGCCAGCAGCGTTAACGAGGGGGCCCAGGGTACGCAGTATTTT; CDR3: CASSVNEGAQGTQYF
V: TRBV11-2; D: NA; J: TRBJ2-7; size: NA; DNA: TGTGCCAGCAGCCTCCTCTTAGGGGGGCAGTACTTC; CDR3: CASSLLLGGQYF
V: TRBV2; D: TRBD1; J: TRBJ2-2; size: NA; DNA: TGTGCCAGCCAACCCCAGGGGACAGGGGGCACCGGGGAGCTGTTTTTT; CDR3: CASQPQGTGGTGELFF
V: TRBV12-5; D: TRBD2; J: TRBJ2-1; size: NA; DNA: TGTGCTAGTGGTTACCGGACTAGCGGCTACAATGAGCAGTTCTTC; CDR3: CASGYRTSGYNEQFF
V: TRBV18; D: NA; J: TRBJ2-7; size: NA; DNA: TGTGCCAGCTCACCCGACAGGAGGGCCTACGAGCAGTACTTC; CDR3: CASSPDRRAYEQYF
V: TRBV29-1; D: NA; J: TRBJ2-4; size: NA; DNA: TGCAGCGGAATCGGGATAAACGGAAACATTCAGTACTTC; CDR3: CSGIGINGNIQYF
V: TRBV10-3; D: TRBD2; J: TRBJ2-5; size: NA; DNA: TGTGCCATCAGTGAGGGGAGGGGAGGGGAGACCCAGTACTTC; CDR3: CAISEGRGGETQYF
V: TRBV9; D: NA; J: TRBJ2-5; size: NA; DNA: TGTGCCAGCAGCGGCACCCCTGGGGGGGAGACCCAGTACTTC; CDR3: CASSGTPGGETQYF
V: TRBV28; D: TRBD2; J: TRBJ2-1; size: NA; DNA: TGTGCCAGCATCATAGGGGGGACTAGCGGGACTCATGAGCAGTTCTTC; CDR3: CASIIGGTSGTHEQFF
V: TRBV6-6; D: NA; J: TRBJ1-5; size: NA; DNA: TGTGCCAGCAGTTACGGGGCCAATCAGCCCCAGCATTTT; CDR3: CASSYGANQPQHF
V: TRBV10-3; D: NA; J: TRBJ2-5; size: NA; DNA: TGTGCCATCGCACTAGCAGATACCGATCAAGAGACCCAGTACTTC; CDR3: CAIALADTDQETQYF
V: TRBV30; D: NA; J: TRBJ1-1; size: NA; DNA: TGTGCCTGGAGACGGACCGGGCTAGGATTCGCTTTCTTT; CDR3: CAWRRTGLGFAFF
V: TRBV25-1; D: TRBD1; J: TRBJ1-2; size: NA; DNA: TGTGCCAGCAGTGCCAGCGCAGGGGGCCGCTATGGCTACACCTTC; CDR3: CASSASAGGRYGYTF
V: TRBV28; D: TRBD1; J: TRBJ2-1; size: NA; DNA: TGTGCCAGCAGGGGACAGAGCTACAATGAGCAGTTCTTC; CDR3: CASRGQSYNEQFF
V: TRBV5-4; D: TRBD1; J: TRBJ2-7; size: NA; DNA: TGTGCCAGCAGCTTCAGGGGGCGCGCCTACGAGCAGTACTTC; CDR3: CASSFRGRAYEQYF
V: TRBV28; D: TRBD1; J: TRBJ1-2; size: NA; DNA: TGTGCCAGCAGTGCCCCGGGACAGGGGTATGGCTACACCTTC; CDR3: CASSAPGQGYGYTF
V: TRBV29-1; D: NA; J: TRBJ1-1; size: NA; DNA: TGCAGCGTTGAAACAGCCATGAACACTGAAGCTTTCTTT; CDR3: CSVETAMNTEAFF
V: TRBV25-1; D: NA; J: TRBJ2-5; size: NA; DNA: TGTGCCAGCAGTGAATTGGGTCAGGAAGAGACCCAGTACTTC; CDR3: CASSELGQEETQYF
V: TRBV9; D: TRBD2; J: TRBJ2-3; size: NA; DNA: TGTGCCAGCAGCGTCAGCGGGATGAACACAGATACGCAGTATTTT; CDR3: CASSVSGMNTDTQYF